The 7 T cell receptor beta chains below all came from one sample that was sequenced in a study of blood T cell repertoires in COVID-19 (dated by TCRdb to about 2020). Preparation of the library involved the immunoSEQ multiplex PCR assay. Not all clones reach the TCRdb copy of this immuneACCESS table, which keeps in-frame sequences only. Checked studies attribute under half of the gap to unresolved V genes and leave the rest unexplained. Here the sample has about 80,000 clones; about 80% occur a single time. The ten largest clones take up 12% of the sample. Sequencing was performed on peripheral blood. The receptor source for this set is a man older than 75 with acute or convalescent COVID-19.

This clone was counted a single time. This chain connects TRBV2 to TRBJ1-4, with D possibly being TRBD1 (5 bases). CDR3 size: 15 residues. Trimming cost V 6 bases and J 4 bases, with 15 bases left between them. Germline V gene lookup returns CDR1 SNHLY and CDR2 FYNNEI. The CDR3 protein is CASSAGQANNEKLFF. In DNA form, the CDR3 reads TGTGCCAGCAGCGCCGGACAAGCCAATAATGAAAAACTGTTTTTT.

J is TRBJ1-3 and V is TRBV4-1; perhaps TRBD1 as D (5 bases). The ends were cut back, 4 bases at V and 0 bases at J, with 13 bases in the middle. Germline values: CDR1 MGHRA, CDR2 YSYEKL. This CDR3 contains 16 residues. This chain's CDR3 is CASSPETGASGNTIYF. The CDR3 DNA reads TGCGCCAGCAGCCCGGAAACAGGAGCCTCTGGAAACACCATATATTTT.

J is TRBJ2-1 and V is TRBV9; 7 positions agree with TRBD2. Germline V gives CDR1 SGDLS, CDR2 YYNGEE. The CDR3 is made up of 15 amino acids. The V and J ends lost 1 base and 6 bases, in that order; junction bases with no gene match: 7. CDR3 nucleotide sequence: TGTGCCAGCAGCGTACGGGGCTCGGGAGGCAATGAGCAGTTCTTC. It is translated as CASSVRGSGGNEQFF.

The J gene is TRBJ1-2, the V gene TRBV6-6; a weak D match, TRBD1 (5 bases). Trimming took 6 bases from V and 7 from J, leaving 15 bases between them. This CDR3 contains 13 residues. CDR1 and CDR2 from the germline V gene are MNHNY and SVGAGI (reference sequence). CDR3 DNA: TGTGCCAGCAGCAACTCAGGGACTGCTGGCTACACCTTC. Its protein product is CASSNSGTAGYTF.

The CDR3 here is CASSLARGRTEAFF. As DNA, the CDR3 is TGTGCCAGCAGTTTGGCCAGGGGGCGAACTGAAGCTTTCTTT. The chain combines TRBV27 with TRBJ1-1, with 8 bases lining up with TRBD1. The V and J ends lost 3 bases and 5 bases, in that order; junction bases with no gene match: 5. This CDR3 contains 14 residues. CDR1 and CDR2 (germline): MNHEY, SMNVEV (reference sequence).

The chain uses TRBV2 and TRBJ1-4; possibly TRBD1 for D (6 bases). V dropped 7 bases and J dropped 8 bases, with 20 bases sitting between them. The CDR3 is 15 residues long. Germline loops: CDR1 SNHLY, CDR2 FYNNEI. The CDR3 nucleotides are TGTGCCAGCACCTCCCGTGGGGGCCCGGGGGAAAAACTGTTTTTT. Translation: CASTSRGGPGEKLFF. Using reference TRBV2 and TRBJ1-4 for the parts outside the CDR3, the full variable domain is EPEVTQTPSHQVTQMGQEVILRCVPISNHLYFYWYRQILGQKVEFLVSFYNNEISEKSEIFDDQFSVERPDGSNFTLKIRSTKLEDSAMYFCASTSRGGPGEKLFFGSGTQLSVL.

This chain connects TRBV27 to TRBJ2-2; D possibly corresponds to TRBD2 (7 bases). Germline assignment: CDR1 MNHEY and CDR2 SMNVEV (reference sequence). The length of the CDR3 is 16 residues. The ends were cut back, 3 bases at V and 2 bases at J, with 13 bases in the middle. The DNA of the CDR3 is TGTGCCAGCAGTTTTAAACCGGGGGGCAACACCGGGGAGCTGTTTTTT. Amino acids: CASSFKPGGNTGELFF.